This T cell receptor beta chain was obtained from a study of blood T cell repertoires in COVID-19. On the study more broadly: The study drew acute and convalescent COVID-19 samples from the United States, Italy and Spain. From T cells, B-cell-depleted T cells, or PBMCs came the material, which was cDNA or gDNA.

The CDR3 length is 14 residues. CDR1 and CDR2 (germline): MNHNS, SASEGT. V lost 1 base, J lost 6 bases, and 13 bases lay in between. Per the authors' pipeline: Reference gene primers were amplified, and this amplification served to estimate nucleated cell counts. This table comes from immunoSEQ multiplex PCR, and its TCRdb copy is limited to in-frame clones, with some not included. The DNA was the basis for D and trimming; V, J and clone size are from that table. The sample shows fewer than 90,000 clones, approximately 88% of them seen only once. This sequence joins TRBV6-1 and TRBJ2-7; D possibly corresponds to TRBD1 (5 bases). This clonotype was obtained from a human donor in a cohort sampled during active COVID-19. The sequencing sample was made of peripheral blood. The CDR3 sequence is CASSEGREQIEQYF. CDR3 coding DNA: TGTGCCAGCAGTGAAGGCAGGGAACAGATCGAGCAGTACTTC.